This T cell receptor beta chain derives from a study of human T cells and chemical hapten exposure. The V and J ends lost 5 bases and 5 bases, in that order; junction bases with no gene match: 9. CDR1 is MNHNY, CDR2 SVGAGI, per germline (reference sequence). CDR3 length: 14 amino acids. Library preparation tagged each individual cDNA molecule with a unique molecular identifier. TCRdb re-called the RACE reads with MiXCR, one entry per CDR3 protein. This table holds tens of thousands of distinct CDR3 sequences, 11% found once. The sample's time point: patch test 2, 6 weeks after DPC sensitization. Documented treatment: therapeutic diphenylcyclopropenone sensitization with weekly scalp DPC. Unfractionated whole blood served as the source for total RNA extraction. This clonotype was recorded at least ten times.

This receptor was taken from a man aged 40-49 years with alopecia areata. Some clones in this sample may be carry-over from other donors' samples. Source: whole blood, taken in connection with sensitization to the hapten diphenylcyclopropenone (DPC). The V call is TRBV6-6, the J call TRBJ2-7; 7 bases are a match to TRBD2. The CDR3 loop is CASSPRLAANEQYF. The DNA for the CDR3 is TGTGCCAGCAGTCCCCGACTAGCTGCCAACGAGCAGTACTTC.